This TCR beta chain is drawn from a study of blood T cells in healthy people across ages. Points on this clonotype: The target antigen is unknown.

The authors ran a second PCR of about 7 to 12 cycles using a sample-barcoded 5' primer and a J-beta primer mix. TCRdb passed the 5' RACE reads through MiXCR, listing each CDR3 protein once. The repertoire holds about 730,000 distinct CDR3 sequences, with approximately 43% as singletons. Points from the study as a whole: Estimates drawn from one million T cells were deemed to understate diversity.

The study isolated at least 7 million PBMCs from each sample. The TCR sequence derives from a woman aged 55-75 years in good health. Specimen: blood.

CDR3 nucleotides: TGTGCCAGCACCTTTTTCGCGGGCAGGGGGACCGGGGAGCTGTTTTTT. It is translated as CASTFFAGRGTGELFF. The chain employs TRBV27 and TRBJ2-2; 7 bases agree with TRBD1. V trimming: 7 bases; J trimming: 5 bases; junction bases outside the gene matches: 13. The CDR3 spans 16 residues. The germline CDR1 and CDR2 sequences are MNHEY and SMNVEV (reference sequence).